This T cell receptor (beta chain) originates from a study of response to subunit inactivated influenza vaccine. Findings and limits, study-wide: Authors suggested each seasonal flu vaccination may recruit only limited numbers of new T cells.

This clonotype was observed a handful of times. Its antigen is unidentified. Each CDR3 protein gets one entry after TCRdb re-called the RT-PCR reads with MiXCR. The repertoire holds 300,000 to 350,000 distinct CDR3 sequences, approximately 23% seen once, with 9% to 12% in the top ten. Deletions cut 3 bases from V and 8 bases from J, with 10 bases between. This CDR3 has 12 residues. The sequenced sample was PBMCs from blood, obtained less than 22 months after vaccination. The receptor's source is a man between 50 and 69 years old who received an inactivated influenza vaccine. V gene TRBV12-3 or TRBV12-4 combines with J gene TRBJ1-1; a possible D gene is TRBD1 (5 bases). CDR3 DNA sequence: TGTGCCAGCAGTTTGGACACCGCCGAAGCTTTCTTT. This translates into CASSLDTAEAFF.